These 4 T cell receptor beta chains share one sample of origin, sequenced in a study of cytomegalovirus exposure and HLA in healthy donors. The data were produced by immunoSEQ multiplex PCR, yet TCRdb's version contains in-frame clones alone and is incomplete. This sample carries tens of thousands of clones, around 95% of them seen once, and the ten largest clones take around 3.2%. Source material: PBMCs. The receptors were sampled from a man in his late teens or twenties in good health and CMV-seronegative.

The chain has TRBV13 and TRBJ2-7; 12 positions agree with TRBD1. Trimming at V came to 5 bases and at J to 7 bases, leaving 9 bases not matched to a gene. The V gene's germline CDR1 is PRHDT and CDR2 FYEKMQ (reference sequence). The CDR3 length is 15 residues. The CDR3 DNA follows: TGTGCCAGCAGCGCCCCGGGACAGGGGGCAGGGGAGCAGTACTTC. Amino acids: CASSAPGQGAGEQYF.

The chain couples TRBV28 to TRBJ2-7, with 12 bases identical to TRBD1. J gave up 6 bases and V 6 bases, and 6 bases lay outside the gene matches. The CDR3 has 14 residues. Germline-derived CDR1 and CDR2 are MDHEN and SYDVKM. DNA for the CDR3: TGTGCCAGCAGAACCGGGACAGGGGGCGTCGAGCAGTACTTC. Its translation is CASRTGTGGVEQYF.

The rearrangement uses TRBV14 and TRBJ2-3, with a weak D call TRBD2 (5 bases). V was shortened by 5 bases and J by 0 bases, with 18 bases between the two germline ends. CDR1 is SGHDN and CDR2 is FVKESK in the germline V gene. The length of the CDR3 is 17 residues. The CDR3 sequence: CASSGTGWRISTDTQYF. The CDR3 region has the DNA TGTGCCAGCAGCGGTACGGGGTGGAGGATTAGCACAGATACGCAGTATTTT.

The V gene is TRBV7-9, the J gene TRBJ1-1; TRBD1 might be the D (6 bases). Germline lookup yields CDR1 SEHNR and CDR2 FQNEAQ (reference sequence). Trimming removed 3 bases from V and 1 base from J, with 9 bases in between. This CDR3 comprises 14 residues. CDR3 in amino acids: CASSLPGQNTEAFF. The CDR3 DNA sequence: TGTGCCAGCAGCTTGCCGGGACAGAACACTGAAGCTTTCTTT.